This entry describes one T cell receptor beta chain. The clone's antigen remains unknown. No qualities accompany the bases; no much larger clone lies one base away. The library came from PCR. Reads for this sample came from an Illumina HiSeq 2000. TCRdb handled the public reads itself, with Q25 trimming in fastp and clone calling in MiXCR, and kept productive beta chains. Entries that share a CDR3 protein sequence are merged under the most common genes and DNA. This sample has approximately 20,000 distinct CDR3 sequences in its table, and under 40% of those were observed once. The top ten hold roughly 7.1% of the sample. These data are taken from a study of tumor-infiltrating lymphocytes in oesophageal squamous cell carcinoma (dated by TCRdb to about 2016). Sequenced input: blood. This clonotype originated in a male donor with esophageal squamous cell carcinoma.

The nucleotides are TGTGCCAGCAGTCCCCGGGCAGGGGGCGGATACGAGCAGTACTTC. Its coded protein is CASSPRAGGGYEQYF. This chain is built from TRBV6-8 and TRBJ2-7; the junction holds 8 bases that match TRBD1. Reading the germline V gene gives CDR1 MNHGY and CDR2 SAAAGT. Germline trimming: 5 bases from V, 4 bases from J; junction bases outside gene matches: 10. Counted from cysteine to phenylalanine, this CDR3 has 15 amino acids. The entry retains the CDR3 DNA only, 45 bases that are in frame from base 1.